Sequencing of this T cell receptor beta chain was carried out in a study of blood T cell repertoires in COVID-19. Study background: The United States, Italy and Spain supplied acute and convalescent COVID-19 samples.

The germline V gene has CDR1 MDHEN and CDR2 SYDVKM. This CDR3 contains 15 residues. V was cut by 2 bases and J by 1 base, with 11 bases left in between. As handled by the study authors: Cell counts per sample came from amplifying reference gene primers. Measured with immunoSEQ multiplex PCR; TCRdb has only the in-frame clones, and not every one. D and trimming were read from the DNA, whereas the V and J calls and clone size are those reported in that table. This sample carries 120,000 or so clones, approximately 82% of them seen once, and the ten largest clones take about an eighth. V usage is TRBV28 and J usage is TRBJ1-1, with a weak D call TRBD1 (6 bases). The receptor was derived from a man in his 60s with acute or convalescent COVID-19. Sequencing was done on a sample of peripheral blood. The CDR3 reads CASSLGGATNTEAFF. The CDR3 DNA sequence: TGTGCCAGCAGTTTAGGGGGGGCGACGAACACTGAAGCTTTCTTT.